This T cell receptor (beta chain) derives from a study of shared clonotypes between healthy human individuals (TCRdb year 2020). Broadly, across the study: A few men and a couple of women, aged 18 to 49 years, made up the cohort. For each donor, CD4 naive and CD4 memory were each given three plates, CD8 naive was given two plates, and CD8 memory was given one plate. To estimate repertoire size and how much clonotypes are shared between individuals, the study performed deep sequencing of blood TCR repertoires from about five healthy adults. Libraries were prepared and TCR repertoires were sequenced by different laboratories using diverse techniques, in order to increase sequencing depth and limit assay-specific biases. Between about 0.9 and 9 billion PBMCs per donor were obtained by leukapheresis. The research as a whole found: Sampling was limited to blood, and TCR repertoires in tissue likely differ from TCR repertoires in blood. Pairwise subsampling led to the expectation that sequencing depth would affect the degree of clonotype sharing among donors. The small number of donors limited the genetic and exposure-history diversity represented. Incomplete sequencing was indicated by rarefaction of sorted-subset datasets, despite the large sequencing depth. Sharing across a few donors was observed for around 5% of naive CD4, under 4% of naive CD8, around 2.5% of memory CD4, and roughly 0.4% of memory CD8 clonotypes. Clonotypes shared by all four sorted-subset donors showed higher generation probabilities than non-shared clonotypes. Naive subsets generally had larger estimated clonotype richness than memory subsets did.

With respect to this clone: Its antigen target is currently unknown. Qualities for individual bases were not recorded, and no much larger clone is one base off.

Healthy HIV-negative adults with no recently reported acute infections or vaccinations were included as donors. All donors were Caucasian adults living in Nashville, Tennessee, USA. CD4+ T cells were enriched by magnetic negative selection, after which naive cells were positively selected on CD45RA and the negative fraction was taken as the memory subset. After blood collection by leukapheresis, PBMCs were isolated using Ficoll-Histopaque density gradient centrifugation and then cryopreserved in the vapor phase of liquid nitrogen. Analytical flow cytometry was used to check the purity and quantity of every magnetically sorted T cell population. From each sorted fraction, genomic DNA was isolated and quantified by UV absorbance on a Nanodrop 2000c. V is pruned by 4 bases and J by 1 base, leaving 7 bases of the junction without a gene match. The CDR3 runs 18 residues from the cysteine to the phenylalanine. The retained sequence is limited to the CDR3, 54 bases, with the frame set at the first base. From the germline V gene, CDR1 is SGHRS and CDR2 is YFSETQ.

TCR CDR3 regions were amplified from genomic DNA by multiplex PCR using the deep immunoSEQ assay. Extracted genomic DNA from each cell subset was spread evenly across all wells of several immunoSEQ 96-well plates, with each plate serving as a replicate. For sorted subsets, roughly 200 ng of genomic DNA, equivalent to 25,000 to 35,000 T cell genomes, went into each replicate PCR. Purified libraries were measured with a Qubit 3.0 fluorometer, size-checked on a Bioanalyzer 2100, and measured again with the KAPA Library Quantification kit. Each immunoSEQ 96-well plate was sequenced on its own single-read 150-cycle Illumina NextSeq 550 flow cell. On the authors' methods: Because the immunoSEQ output held only junctional sequences and lacked quality scores, the filtering could not match the filtering applied to full-length reads. To assign V/J genes and CDR3, sequences were annotated against IMGT germline references using PyIR, a Python wrapper for IgBLAST v1.9. Reads were removed for weak V/J assignments (E-value above 1e-6), missing CDR3, stop codons, out-of-frame junctions, or ambiguous translated residues. V3J clonotypes were defined as sequences sharing an identical inferred V gene, J gene, and CDR3 amino acid sequence. Percentage overlap between repertoires was calculated by dividing the number of shared unique clonotypes by the size of the smaller repertoire. Richness of each repertoire was evaluated using RTK rarefaction, the Chao1 estimator, and Recon v2.1 estimates of unobserved clonotypes. Generation probabilities were computed with OLGA for all TCRbeta clonotypes obtained by the gDNA method from a few donors. Entries here come from immuneACCESS through TCRdb and include only in-frame sequences with V and J called. Some clones fail to appear in such tables; in the studies checked, an unresolved V gene covers under half of the shortfall, and the cause of the remainder is unknown. The V and J calls and clone size were taken over from that table, and D and trimming were inferred from the DNA. The sample records 2 million to 2.5 million clones, approximately 95% of which are singletons. The top ten constitute approximately 0.4% of the sample.

This clonotype was obtained from a man younger than 35 in good health. Some clones in this sample may be carry-over from other donors' samples. The material sequenced was naive CD4+ T cells from PBMCs. This sample's cell subset or site label indicates: CD45RA+ positively selected. This sequence uses TRBV5-1 and TRBJ2-1, and 14 bases in between align with TRBD2. The sequenced DNA: TGCGCCAGCAGCCCGGGACTAGCGGGAGACGAGTCCTACAATGAGCAGTTCTTC. Its protein reads: CASSPGLAGDESYNEQFF.